This T cell receptor (beta chain) was sequenced for a study of tumor-infiltrating lymphocytes in primary liver carcinoma. Study-level findings and limits: Tumor region pairs showed greater overlap than either tumor-adjacent or tumor-blood pairs did.

Total RNA amounting to roughly 0.5 ug was the source from which TCR beta cDNA was made with a constant-region primer. Libraries covering TCR beta were generated through three nested multiplex PCR rounds (using a slightly modified ARM-PCR). Amplification in the first two PCR rounds was performed using TRBV1-TRBV30 forward primers and a C-beta reverse primer for 9 to 11 cycles each. From the multiplex PCR reads, TCRdb called clonotypes with MiXCR, one entry per CDR3 protein. The sample carries about 210,000 distinct CDR3 sequences, just under 85% recorded once. The CDR3 contains 16 residues. Germline V gene sequence: CDR1 SGHRS, CDR2 YFSETQ. The roughly 19-32 mg bulk tissue piece was not sorted before simultaneous RNA and DNA extraction. This clonotype has a single count. Its cognate antigen is unknown. Given the absence of the conserved phenylalanine or tryptophan at the CDR3 end, a read error is likely.

The chain recombines TRBV5-1 with TRBJ2-3; D gene ambiguous. This receptor was taken from a man aged 40-50 years with primary liver carcinoma and hepatitis B virus infection. The sequenced sample was tumor tissue from primary liver carcinoma. The CDR3 DNA reads as TGCGCCAGTAGCTTGAACGGCCGCACTAGCACAGATACGCAGTATATT. Residues: CASSLNGRTSTDTQYI.